These 9 T cell receptor beta chains originate from one sample sequenced in a study of blood T cell repertoires in COVID-19 (dated by TCRdb to 2018 to 2021). To prepare the library, the immunoSEQ multiplex PCR assay was applied. This is the immuneACCESS table as TCRdb keeps it, with only in-frame sequences that have V and J called. A part of the clones is gone; compared with another copy, unresolved V genes explain less than half, and the rest is unexplained. The sample table holds approximately 290,000 clones, of which 75% to 95% were seen once. The ten most abundant clones make up more than 0.95% of the sample. Specimen: PBMCs or T cells enriched from blood (not recorded which). Source of these receptors: a woman in her twenties or thirties who had recovered from COVID-19.

J is TRBJ2-5 and V is TRBV4-3; the D gene is possibly TRBD2 (6 bases). From germline, CDR1 is LGHNA and CDR2 YSLEER. V lost 3 bases, J lost 0 bases, and 11 bases lay in between. The CDR3 is 15 amino acids. CDR3 DNA: TGCGCCAGCAGCCAGTTACTAGCTTACCAAGAGACCCAGTACTTC. Protein: CASSQLLAYQETQYF.

This clone was counted between two and nine times. V gene TRBV6-2 or TRBV6-3 combines with J gene TRBJ2-7; D perhaps matches TRBD2 (6 bases). Germline values: CDR1 MNHEY, CDR2 SVGEGT. The CDR3 is 17 residues long. Trimming took 5 bases from V and 3 from J, leaving 23 bases between them. CDR3 in DNA: TGTGCCAGCAGTGTCTCGAGTAGGCCGACGGACTACTACGAGCAGTACTTC. Translating it yields CASSVSSRPTDYYEQYF.

V usage is TRBV30 and J usage is TRBJ2-7; 7 bases are shared with TRBD2. Germline loops: CDR1 GTSNPN, CDR2 SVGIG (reference sequence). This CDR3 spans 13 amino acids. J gave up 7 bases and V 3 bases, and 9 bases lay outside the gene matches. CDR3 loop: CAWRVAGVWEQYF. The DNA of the CDR3 is TGTGCCTGGAGGGTGGCGGGAGTATGGGAGCAGTACTTC.

The chain employs TRBV7-2 and TRBJ1-6; no firm D call. The V end was cut by 6 bases, the J end by 3 bases, with 18 bases between. CDR1 is SGHTA and CDR2 is FQGNSA in the germline V gene. This CDR3 contains 17 residues. The CDR3 region is CASSFGPRQNYNSPLHF. The DNA for the CDR3 is TGTGCCAGCAGTTTCGGCCCGAGACAAAACTATAATTCACCCCTCCACTTT.

The CDR3 spells CAISERTGTGNTEAFF. The CDR3 DNA is TGTGCCATCAGTGAGAGAACCGGGACAGGGAACACTGAAGCTTTCTTT. V usage is TRBV10-3 and J usage is TRBJ1-1; TRBD1 aligns across 8 bases. The CDR3 runs to 16 residues. The V gene's germline CDR1 is ENHRY and CDR2 SYGVKD. Germline trimming cut 2 bases from V and 1 base from J; bases unmatched to any gene: 6.

The chain is built from TRBV9 and TRBJ2-1; D possibly corresponds to TRBD2 (5 bases). Germline CDR1 reads SGDLS; CDR2 reads YYNGEE. The CDR3 loop spans 16 amino acids. Trimming removed 3 bases at V and 6 bases at J, with 19 bases between. The CDR3 reads CASSATLAFYPNEQFF. In DNA form, the CDR3 reads TGTGCCAGCAGCGCCACGCTAGCATTTTATCCCAATGAGCAGTTCTTC.

The chain uses TRBV18 and TRBJ2-1, with D perhaps TRBD2 (6 bases). Between the trimmed V and J ends, which lost 6 bases and 3 bases, there was a span of 12 bases. The V gene's germline CDR1 is KGHSH and CDR2 LQKENI. This CDR3 has 14 residues. The DNA of the CDR3 is TGTGCCAGCTCGACTAGAATGGACTACAATGAGCAGTTCTTC. This translates into CASSTRMDYNEQFF.

This clone was detected once. The V and J genes are TRBV30 and TRBJ1-4, with D possibly being TRBD1 (5 bases). In germline, CDR1 is GTSNPN, CDR2 SVGIG (reference sequence). Trimming removed 3 bases from V and 2 bases from J, with 10 bases in between. The CDR3 contains 14 residues. CDR3 region: CAWSDGGTNEKLFF. In nucleotides, the CDR3 is TGTGCCTGGAGCGATGGGGGGACTAATGAAAAACTGTTTTTT. Variable domain in full (rest from reference TRBV30 and TRBJ1-4): SQTIHQWPATLVQPVGSPLSLECTVEGTSNPNLYWYRQAAGRGLQLLFYSVGIGQISSEVPQNLSASRPQDRQFILSSKKLLLSDSGFYLCAWSDGGTNEKLFFGSGTQLSVL.

The rearrangement links TRBV9 to TRBJ2-2; 10 positions agree with TRBD2. The germline gives CDR1 SGDLS, CDR2 YYNGEE. V lost 4 bases to trimming and J lost 2 bases; unmatched junction nucleotides: 5. CDR3 length: 16 residues. The CDR3 DNA is TGTGCCAGCAGCCTGGGGACTAGCGTAAACACCGGGGAGCTGTTTTTT. It is translated as CASSLGTSVNTGELFF.